Each of the 11 T cell receptor beta chains below was sequenced from the same sample in a study of early T cells in non-severe SARS-CoV-2 infection. Via MiXCR, TCRdb re-called the 5' RACE reads, giving one row per CDR3 protein. The sample shows tens of thousands of distinct CDR3 sequences, 8.5% to 10% of them seen only once. What was sequenced was whole blood. These receptors came from an adult who was a healthcare worker with PCR-confirmed SARS-CoV-2 infection or an uninfected control (not recorded which).

This sequence joins TRBV7-9 and TRBJ2-1; D is uncertain. Germline V CDR1 and CDR2: SEHNR, FQNEAQ (reference sequence). CDR3 size: 15 residues. The germline V and J ends were trimmed by 6 bases and 0 bases, with 12 bases remaining between them. The CDR3 protein is CASSSDLYSYNEQFF. DNA for the CDR3: TGTGCCAGCAGTTCCGACCTATACTCCTACAATGAGCAGTTCTTC.

The genes are TRBV4-1 and TRBJ2-6; D remains ambiguous. V was clipped by 0 bases and J by 2 bases, with 11 bases between them. Germline V lookup: CDR1 MGHRA, CDR2 YSYEKL. This CDR3 has 17 residues. CDR3 DNA: TGCGCCAGCAGCCAAGATACAGACGGAGCTGGGGCCAACGTCCTGACTTTC. The encoded protein is CASSQDTDGAGANVLTF.

This clonotype occurred many times. The chain is built from TRBV5-4 and TRBJ2-3; D unresolved. Trimming shortened V by 1 base and J by 4 bases, and 4 bases separated the two germline ends. Germline loops: CDR1 SGHNT, CDR2 YYREEE (reference sequence). There are 12 residues in the CDR3. In DNA form, the CDR3 reads TGTGCCAGCAGCTTGTATCCAGATACGCAGTATTTT. Translated, it gives CASSLYPDTQYF.

This sequence joins TRBV28 and TRBJ2-1; weak D call: TRBD1 (6 bases). The CDR3 covers 16 residues. Trimming cost V 4 bases and J 4 bases, with 17 bases left between them. In germline, CDR1 is MDHEN, CDR2 SYDVKM. The CDR3 region has the DNA TGTGCCAGCAGTTCGCAGCATCGGACAGCATACAATGAGCAGTTCTTC. This sequence encodes CASSSQHRTAYNEQFF. Full variable domain (missing parts from reference TRBV28 and TRBJ2-1): DVKVTQSSRYLVKRTGEKVFLECVQDMDHENMFWYRQDPGLGLRLIYFSYDVKMKEKGDIPEGYSVSREKKERFSLILESASTNQTSMYLCASSSQHRTAYNEQFFGPGTRLTVL.

This clonotype was detected a few times. V gene TRBV19 combines with J gene TRBJ1-3; 8 bases agree with TRBD1. The V gene end was trimmed by 6 bases and the J gene end by 2 bases; junction bases not matched to a gene: 3. The CDR3 totals 14 residues. Germline lookup yields CDR1 LNHDA and CDR2 SQIVND (reference sequence). The CDR3 sequence is CASSATGAGNTIYF. The CDR3 DNA sequence: TGTGCCAGTAGCGCGACAGGGGCTGGAAACACCATATATTTT.

This clonotype was seen more than once but under ten times. The chain links TRBV11-1 to TRBJ1-6, with 10 bases fitting TRBD1. The CDR3 runs 15 residues. Germline CDR1 is SGHAT and CDR2 is FQDESV (reference sequence). Unmatched junction bases numbered 8, after V lost 5 bases and J lost 10 bases. In DNA, the CDR3 is TGTGCCAGCAGCGGACGGACAGGGGGGAGGTCACCCCTCCACTTT. Amino acids: CASSGRTGGRSPLHF.

This clonotype came up a few times. The V call is TRBV28, the J call TRBJ2-1, with a weak D call TRBD2 (5 bases). Trimming took off 4 bases at V and 5 bases at J, with 15 bases between the two ends. The CDR3 loop spans 15 amino acids. Germline values: CDR1 MDHEN, CDR2 SYDVKM. For the CDR3, the DNA is TGTGCCAGCAGTTCCCGGTCCGGAGGTAACAATGAGCAGTTCTTC. Translated, it gives CASSSRSGGNNEQFF.

This clonotype was counted many times. The DNA for the CDR3 is TGTGCCAGCAGTTCCCGGTTGGCCGGGACAGGGGTGCAGCCCCAGCATTTT. It codes for CASSSRLAGTGVQPQHF. The chain has TRBV12-3 or TRBV12-4 and TRBJ1-5, with 10 nucleotides matching TRBD1. This CDR3 has 17 residues. With 4 bases clipped from V and 7 bases from J, the junction kept 13 bases outside the gene matches.

V is TRBV24-1 and J is TRBJ2-3; the match to TRBD1 covers 8 bases. V was pared by 4 bases and J by 2 bases, with 7 bases of the junction left unmatched. In germline, CDR1 is KGHDR, CDR2 SFDVKD. The CDR3 sequence is 16 residues long. In DNA form, the CDR3 reads TGTGCCACCAGTGACCTCGGACAGGGAGACACAGATACGCAGTATTTT. It specifies CATSDLGQGDTDTQYF.

In this sample, this clonotype turned up many times. One end of the junction varies from germline; a read error may be responsible. This chain joins TRBV7-7 and TRBJ2-1, with 9 positions matching TRBD1. There are 13 residues in the CDR3. Germline V gene sequence: CDR1 SSHAT, CDR2 FNYEAQ (reference sequence). This chain's CDR3 is CASSSGTGYEQFF. For the CDR3, the DNA is TGTGCTAGCAGCTCAGGGACAGGGTATGAGCAGTTCTTC.

This clonotype was counted at least ten times. V gene TRBV28 combines with J gene TRBJ1-1, with a possible D match to TRBD1 (5 bases). Germline CDR1 reads MDHEN; CDR2 reads SYDVKM. The CDR3 consists of 15 residues. V gave up 3 bases and J gave up 4 bases, with 15 bases separating them. CDR3 loop: CASSFLDGGGTEAFF. CDR3 in DNA: TGTGCCAGCAGTTTCCTAGATGGTGGGGGCACTGAAGCTTTCTTT.